Detailed here is one TCR beta chain. This sample is drawn from a study of blood T cell repertoires in COVID-19. Overall study context: The United States, Italy and Spain supplied acute and convalescent COVID-19 samples.

TCRdb's copy holds only in-frame clones and misses some; the assay was immunoSEQ multiplex PCR. Found here are some 370,000 clones, 89% of them singletons; the top ten hold 0.95% to 1.5%. Sequencing used peripheral blood. This receptor was taken from a man between 40 and 49 years old with acute or convalescent COVID-19.

As DNA, the CDR3 is TGCGCCAGCAGCCCGGGTAGCGGGTACTACGAGCAGTACTTC. Its translation: CASSPGSGYYEQYF. The J gene is TRBJ2-7, the V gene TRBV4-1; 7 nucleotides agree with TRBD2. CDR1 and CDR2 (germline): MGHRA, YSYEKL. The CDR3 runs to 14 residues. V lost 4 bases to trimming and J lost 3 bases; unmatched junction nucleotides: 6.